The rows below give T cell receptor beta chains drawn from one sample of a study of blood T cell repertoires in COVID-19. The data were produced by immunoSEQ multiplex PCR, yet TCRdb's version contains in-frame clones alone and is incomplete. This table holds about 240,000 clones, 86% found once. The sample consisted of peripheral blood. These receptors all come from an elderly man with acute or convalescent COVID-19. The CDR3 runs from the conserved cysteine through the conserved F or W. Each record gives: clone size, V gene, CDR3 length, J gene, CDR3 protein. Some rows mark clone size as missing; the rest say once, few, many or name a class of expanded clone.

clone size: .
V gene: TRBV5-8
CDR3 length: 15
J gene: TRBJ2-7
CDR3 protein: CASSLGTGTTYEQYF

clone size: .
V gene: TRBV6-5
CDR3 length: 15
J gene: TRBJ2-2
CDR3 protein: CASSSLAMNTGELFF

clone size: .
V gene: TRBV6-5
CDR3 length: 13
J gene: TRBJ2-7
CDR3 protein: CASSWDNSYEQYF

clone size: .
V gene: TRBV5-1
CDR3 length: 15
J gene: TRBJ2-2
CDR3 protein: CASSGGNSVPRELFF

clone size: .
V gene: TRBV7-9
CDR3 length: 15
J gene: TRBJ2-3
CDR3 protein: CASSRRLSSTDTQYF

clone size: .
V gene: TRBV11-2
CDR3 length: 13
J gene: TRBJ2-1
CDR3 protein: CASTEAGGNEQFF

clone size: .
V gene: TRBV19
CDR3 length: 14
J gene: TRBJ1-1
CDR3 protein: CASQGVGEGTEAFF

clone size: once
V gene: TRBV4-1
CDR3 length: 13
J gene: TRBJ1-5
CDR3 protein: CASSQRETQPQHF

clone size: .
V gene: TRBV7-9
CDR3 length: 15
J gene: TRBJ1-2
CDR3 protein: CASSSGTRVNYGYTF

clone size: .
V gene: TRBV19
CDR3 length: 15
J gene: TRBJ1-4
CDR3 protein: CASSLSALSNEKLFF

clone size: .
V gene: TRBV24-1
CDR3 length: 15
J gene: TRBJ2-7
CDR3 protein: CATSDTGTRPYEQYF